This T cell receptor (beta chain) was captured by sequencing in a study of a mutant IDH1 vaccine in newly diagnosed glioma. Whole-study context: First vaccine doses came 4-6 weeks after radiotherapy alone, or with temozolomide cycles. The sex distribution of treated patients was 62.5% male and roughly 38% female, with a mean age of around 40 years.

Sequencing used immunoSEQ multiplex PCR; TCRdb keeps in-frame clones, though not all of them. The sample has roughly 60,000 clones, approximately 85% seen once. Documented time point: week 23, last vaccination. Vaccinated patients received 300 ug of mutant IDH1 20-mer peptide per dose, with topical imiquimod. This clone appeared a few times. Its antigen remains unknown. This receptor was identified in a man aged 25 to 40 with glioma. The source was PBMCs, collected from a glioma patient whose treatment included an IDH1 peptide vaccine.

The CDR3 is CASSVATSSGGALDTQYF. CDR3 nucleotide sequence: TGTGCCAGCAGCGTAGCGACATCTAGCGGGGGGGCCTTAGATACGCAGTATTTT. This chain connects TRBV9 to TRBJ2-3; 12 nucleotides match TRBD2. Germline V gives CDR1 SGDLS, CDR2 YYNGEE. Trimming removed 0 bases from V and 5 bases from J; junction bases left unmatched: 10. This CDR3 is 18 amino acids long.